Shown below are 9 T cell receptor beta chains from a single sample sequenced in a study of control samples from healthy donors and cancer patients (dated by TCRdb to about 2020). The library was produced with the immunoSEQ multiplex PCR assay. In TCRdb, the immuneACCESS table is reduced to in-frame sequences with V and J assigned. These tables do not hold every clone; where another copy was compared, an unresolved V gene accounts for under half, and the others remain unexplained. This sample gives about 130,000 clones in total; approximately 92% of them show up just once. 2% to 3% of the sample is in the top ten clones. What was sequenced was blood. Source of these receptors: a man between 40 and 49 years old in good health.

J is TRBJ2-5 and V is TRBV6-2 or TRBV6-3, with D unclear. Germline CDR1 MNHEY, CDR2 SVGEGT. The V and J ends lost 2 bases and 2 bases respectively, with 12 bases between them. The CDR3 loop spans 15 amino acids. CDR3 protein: CASSYPAGRQETQYF. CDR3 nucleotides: TGTGCCAGCAGTTACCCCGCCGGCAGACAAGAGACCCAGTACTTC.

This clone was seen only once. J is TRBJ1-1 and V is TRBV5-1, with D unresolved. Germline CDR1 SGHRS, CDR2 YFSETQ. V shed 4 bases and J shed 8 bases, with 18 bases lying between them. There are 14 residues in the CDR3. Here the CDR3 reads CASSRPGSSTEAFF. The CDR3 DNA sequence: TGCGCCAGCAGCCGACCGGGATCCTCTACCGAAGCTTTCTTT.

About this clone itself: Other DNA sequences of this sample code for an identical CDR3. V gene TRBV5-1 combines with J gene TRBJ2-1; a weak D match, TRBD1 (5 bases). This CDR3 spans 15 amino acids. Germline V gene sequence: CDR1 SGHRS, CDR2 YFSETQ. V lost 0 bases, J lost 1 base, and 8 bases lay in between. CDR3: CASSLAPGSYNEQFF. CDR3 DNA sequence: TGCGCCAGCAGCTTGGCGCCAGGGTCCTACAATGAGCAGTTCTTC.

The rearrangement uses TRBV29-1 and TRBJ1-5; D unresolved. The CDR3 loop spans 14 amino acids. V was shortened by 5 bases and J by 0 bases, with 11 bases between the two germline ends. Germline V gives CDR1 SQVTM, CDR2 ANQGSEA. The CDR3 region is CSVTIAGSNQPQHF. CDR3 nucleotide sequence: TGCAGCGTTACAATCGCCGGTAGCAATCAGCCCCAGCATTTT.

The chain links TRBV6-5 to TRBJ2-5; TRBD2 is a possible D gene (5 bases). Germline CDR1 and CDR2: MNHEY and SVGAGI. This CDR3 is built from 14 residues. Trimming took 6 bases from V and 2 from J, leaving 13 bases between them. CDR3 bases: TGTGCCAGCAGGGTAGCGCCGGATCAAGAGACCCAGTACTTC. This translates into CASRVAPDQETQYF.

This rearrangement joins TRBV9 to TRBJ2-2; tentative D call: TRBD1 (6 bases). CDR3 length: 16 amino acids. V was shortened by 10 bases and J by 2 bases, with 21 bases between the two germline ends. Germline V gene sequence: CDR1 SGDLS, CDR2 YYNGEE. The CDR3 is CAGSSWGPYNTGELFF. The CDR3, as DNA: TGTGCCGGCTCTAGTTGGGGGCCTTACAACACCGGGGAGCTGTTTTTT.

CDR3 nucleotides: TGTGCCAGCAGTTCTGTAGAGACCCAGTACTTC. As protein: CASSSVETQYF. The V gene is TRBV7-9, the J gene TRBJ2-5, with no clear D. Trimming shortened V by 6 bases and J by 4 bases, and 6 bases separated the two germline ends. The CDR3 has 11 residues. Germline CDR1 is SEHNR and CDR2 is FQNEAQ (reference sequence). The complete variable domain, with remaining parts taken from reference TRBV7-9 and TRBJ2-5, reads DTGVSQNPRHKITKRGQNVTFRCDPISEHNRLYWYRQTLGQGPEFLTYFQNEAQLEKSRLLSDRFSAERPKGSFSTLEIQRTEQGDSAMYLCASSSVETQYFGPGTRLLVL.

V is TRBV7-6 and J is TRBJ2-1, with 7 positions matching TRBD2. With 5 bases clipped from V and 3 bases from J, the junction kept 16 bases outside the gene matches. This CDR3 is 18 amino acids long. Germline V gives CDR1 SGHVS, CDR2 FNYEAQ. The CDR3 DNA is TGTGCCAGCAGCCCCGCCCCCTCCTTACTAGCGTTCTACAATGAGCAGTTCTTC. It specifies CASSPAPSLLAFYNEQFF.

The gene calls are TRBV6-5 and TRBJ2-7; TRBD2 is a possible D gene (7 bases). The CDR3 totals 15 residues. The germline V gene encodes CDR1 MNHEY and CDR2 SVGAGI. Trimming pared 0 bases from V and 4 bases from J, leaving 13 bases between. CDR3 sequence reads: CASSYSRGAAYEQYF. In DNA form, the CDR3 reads TGTGCCAGCAGTTACTCTCGGGGGGCCGCGTACGAGCAGTACTTC.